The next 20 T cell receptor beta chains were all read from a single sample in a study of chronic HIV infection and antiretroviral therapy (dated by TCRdb to 2013 to 2016). Library preparation was by 5' RACE. TCRdb records Illumina MiSeq as the sequencer. The raw public reads went through TCRdb reprocessing: fastp at Q25, MiXCR clone calling, in-frame beta chains kept. When rows share a CDR3 protein, they turn into one entry using the most common DNA and genes. The sample profile shows approximately 30,000 distinct CDR3 sequences; over 7% of them were found once. The ten largest make up about 2.5% of the sample. Material for sequencing was peripheral blood. These receptors came from an adult who had HIV and had not received antiretroviral therapy, or was an uninfected healthy control (not recorded which).

This clonotype was counted a few times. This chain connects TRBV5-4 to TRBJ2-5; D is undetermined. The V end was cut by 1 base, the J end by 1 base, with 8 bases between. Germline-derived CDR1 and CDR2 are SGHNT and YYREEE (reference sequence). This CDR3 has 14 amino acids. The CDR3, as DNA: TGTGCCAGCAGCTTGCGGCAGGCCCAAGAGACCCAGTACTTC. Translating it yields CASSLRQAQETQYF.

A few counts support this clonotype. CDR3 sequence: CASSLDSGTDTQYF. Written as DNA, the CDR3 is TGTGCCAGCAGCTTAGACTCGGGCACAGATACGCAGTATTTT. This sequence joins TRBV7-7 and TRBJ2-3; unclear D gene. The germline V gene has CDR1 SSHAT and CDR2 FNYEAQ (reference sequence). There are 14 residues in the CDR3. V lost 1 base, J lost 1 base, and 6 bases lay in between.

The chain has TRBV12-3 or TRBV12-4 and TRBJ1-6; perhaps TRBD1 as D (6 bases). The V end was cut by 6 bases, the J end by 9 bases, with 15 bases between. CDR3 length: 14 amino acids. The CDR3 DNA follows: TGTGCCAGCAGGCCGGACAGCCTCCGTTCACCCCTCCACTTT. Translated, it gives CASRPDSLRSPLHF.

As concerns this clonotype: This may stem from a read error, because a much larger clone lies one nucleotide away. V and J are TRBV20-1 and TRBJ1-4, with a weak D call TRBD1 (6 bases). CDR3 size: 14 residues. CDR1 and CDR2 (germline): DFQATT, SNEGSKA (reference sequence). Written as DNA, the CDR3 is TGCAGTGTTAGAAGTGCCACAGGGAGTGAAAAACTGTTTTTT. It encodes CSVRSATGSEKLFF.

The rearrangement uses TRBV29-1 and TRBJ1-5; D gene unclear. The V gene's germline CDR1 is SQVTM and CDR2 ANQGSEA. This CDR3 is 12 amino acids long. Trimming pared 4 bases from V and 3 bases from J, leaving 7 bases between. CDR3 nucleotides: TGCAGCGTTGGCCAGCCCAATCAGCCCCAGCATTTT. This gives the protein CSVGQPNQPQHF.

The chain links TRBV11-1 to TRBJ2-6, with 10 bases lining up with TRBD1. This CDR3 region has 18 residues. CDR1 SGHAT and CDR2 FQDESV come from the germline V gene (reference sequence). V was pared by 6 bases and J by 1 base, with 9 bases of the junction left unmatched. CDR3 sequence (DNA): TGTGCCAGCAGTCGGACAGGGGGAAAGTTATCTGGGGCCAACGTCCTGACTTTC. Protein product: CASSRTGGKLSGANVLTF.

The CDR3 reads CASSSRDMNTEAFF. The CDR3 DNA follows: TGTGCCAGCAGTTCAAGGGACATGAACACTGAAGCTTTCTTT. This chain connects TRBV6-2 or TRBV6-3 to TRBJ1-1, with TRBD1 as a possible D gene (6 bases). In germline, CDR1 is MNHEY, CDR2 SVGEGT. The CDR3 is 14 amino acids. Trimming removed 4 bases at V and 0 bases at J, with 9 bases between.

This clonotype came up a few times. The V gene is TRBV6-2 or TRBV6-3, the J gene TRBJ1-5, with no clear D. Deletions cut 7 bases from V and 2 bases from J, with 9 bases between. The CDR3 consists of 13 residues. CDR1 and CDR2 (germline): MNHEY, SVGEGT. This chain's CDR3 is CASTDGGNQPQHF. CDR3 coding DNA: TGTGCCAGCACGGATGGCGGCAATCAGCCCCAGCATTTT.

This clonotype was seen more than once but under ten times. The rearrangement uses TRBV6-2 or TRBV6-3 and TRBJ1-4; tentatively, D is TRBD1 (6 bases). Germline lookup yields CDR1 MNHEY and CDR2 SVGEGT. This CDR3 has 14 residues. The V gene lost 7 bases and the J gene lost 6 bases, with 15 bases spanning the gap. The CDR3 sequence is CASIRGGADEKLFF. The CDR3 DNA reads TGTGCCAGCATCAGGGGAGGCGCGGATGAAAAACTGTTTTTT.

This clonotype was seen more than once but under ten times. This chain uses TRBV4-1 with TRBJ1-4; 8 bases are shared with TRBD1. The CDR3 runs 16 residues. Trimming cost V 0 bases and J 8 bases; bases outside gene matches: 8. Germline V CDR1 and CDR2: MGHRA, YSYEKL. In DNA form, the CDR3 reads TGCGCCAGCAGCCAAGATCGGGCAGGGGGCAGGGAAAAACTGTTTTTT. This encodes CASSQDRAGGREKLFF.

V usage is TRBV29-1 and J usage is TRBJ2-1; 10 bases are shared with TRBD2. CDR3 length: 14 amino acids. Germline V gene data show CDR1 as SQVTM and CDR2 as ANQGSEA. Unmatched junction bases numbered 3, after V lost 7 bases and J lost 0 bases. CDR3 amino acids: CSALAGGSYNEQFF. The DNA for the CDR3 is TGCAGCGCATTAGCGGGAGGCTCCTACAATGAGCAGTTCTTC.

This chain links TRBV4-1 with TRBJ2-7, with 10 bases lining up with TRBD2. Germline trimming cut 2 bases from V and 5 bases from J; bases unmatched to any gene: 6. CDR1 and CDR2 from the germline V gene are MGHRA and YSYEKL. The CDR3 covers 15 residues. CDR3 amino acids: CASSQSQREGHEQYF. In DNA, the CDR3 is TGCGCCAGCAGCCAAAGCCAGCGGGAGGGCCACGAGCAGTACTTC.

This clonotype was observed at least ten times. The CDR3 protein is CATSRLAGDTDTQYF. The CDR3 nucleotides are TGTGCCACCAGCAGACTAGCGGGAGACACAGATACGCAGTATTTT. The chain links TRBV15 to TRBJ2-3, with TRBD2 matching 10 bases. Germline V gives CDR1 LNHNV, CDR2 YYDKDF (reference sequence). After removal of 2 bases from V and 2 bases from J, the junction contained 1 base not matched to a gene. The CDR3 runs 15 residues. The full variable domain, with the rest looked up from reference TRBV15 and TRBJ2-3, is DAMVIQNPRYQVTQFGKPVTLSCSQTLNHNVMYWYQQKSSQAPKLLFHYYDKDFNNEADTPDNFQSRRPNTSFCFLDIRSPGLGDTAMYLCATSRLAGDTDTQYFGPGTRLTVL.

This clonotype has a count of ten or more. J is TRBJ2-1 and V is TRBV5-1; a possible D gene is TRBD2 (5 bases). Germline CDR1 and CDR2: SGHRS and YFSETQ. V lost 4 bases and J lost 7, with 12 bases in between. The CDR3 has 13 residues. Written as DNA, the CDR3 is TGCGCCAGCAGCATTGGAGGAGGTAATGAGCAGTTCTTC. Translation: CASSIGGGNEQFF.

This chain uses TRBV28 with TRBJ2-7; D gene ambiguous. Germline values: CDR1 MDHEN, CDR2 SYDVKM. Between the trimmed V and J ends, which lost 6 bases and 0 bases, there was a span of 15 bases. This CDR3 spans 15 amino acids. The CDR3 DNA is TGTGCCAGCAGCCCCCCAAGCTGGAGCTCCTACGAGCAGTACTTC. Its protein product is CASSPPSWSSYEQYF.

This clonotype has at least ten counts. V and J are TRBV6-2 or TRBV6-3 and TRBJ1-2, with 7 bases lining up with TRBD1. Trimming removed 7 bases from V and 6 bases from J; junction bases left unmatched: 14. Per the germline V gene, CDR1 is MNHEY and CDR2 is SVGEGT. The CDR3 is 15 residues long. Here the CDR3 reads CASNVKTGEKDGYTF. CDR3 bases: TGTGCCAGCAACGTAAAAACAGGGGAGAAGGATGGCTACACCTTC.

This clonotype was counted a few times. The V call is TRBV7-2, the J call TRBJ2-2; D not certain. Germline V gene sequence: CDR1 SGHTA, CDR2 FQGNSA. V gave up 4 bases and J gave up 1 base, with 10 bases separating them. The CDR3 extends over 15 amino acids. The CDR3 sequence: CASSSRTGNTGELFF. CDR3 nucleotides: TGTGCCAGCAGCTCCCGGACGGGGAACACCGGGGAGCTGTTTTTT.

This clonotype is labeled as medium-sized (0.01 to 0.1%). The rearrangement links TRBV6-4 to TRBJ2-6; D is uncertain. Trimming took off 2 bases at V and 0 bases at J, with 2 bases between the two ends. In germline, CDR1 is MRHNA, CDR2 SNTAGT. The CDR3 sequence is 14 residues long. The CDR3 sequence is CASSDNSGANVLTF. CDR3 bases: TGTGCCAGCAGTGACAACTCTGGGGCCAACGTCCTGACTTTC.

Only a few counts were recorded for this clonotype. This chain uses TRBV20-1 with TRBJ2-2; D may match TRBD1 or TRBD2 (5 bases each). Trimming left V 4 bases short and J 7 bases short, with 16 bases between. Germline CDR1 and CDR2: DFQATT and SNEGSKA (reference sequence). The CDR3 contains 14 residues. The DNA of the CDR3 is TGCAGTGCTAACCTGGGACCCGCAGGCGGGGAGCTGTTTTTT. Translating gives CSANLGPAGGELFF.

This clonotype was detected many times. V usage is TRBV25-1 and J usage is TRBJ2-7; 12 bases fit TRBD1. The CDR3 has 14 amino acids. V lost 10 bases and J lost 6; bases outside the gene matches: 10. CDR1 MGHDK and CDR2 SYGVNS come from the germline V gene. The CDR3 loop reads CAIQPGQGAREQYF. CDR3 in DNA: TGTGCCATCCAACCGGGACAGGGGGCACGCGAGCAGTACTTC.